One and the same sample provided the 27 T cell receptor beta chains below, sequenced in a study of PD-1 blockade in classical Hodgkin lymphoma. Assay: immunoSEQ multiplex PCR; the TCRdb copy retains only in-frame clones and omits some. This sample has around 7,500 clones, with around four fifths found just once. Each of the patients experienced relapse following autologous stem cell transplantation, and their brentuximab vedotin exposure differed. This sample comprised peripheral blood mononuclear cells (PBMCs), obtained before the second cycle of nivolumab. These receptors all stem from a human donor with classical Hodgkin lymphoma.

The chain joins TRBV30 to TRBJ1-2; D gene uncertain. The CDR3 totals 12 residues. Germline CDR1 and CDR2: GTSNPN and SVGIG (reference sequence). Trimming removed 5 bases from V and 3 bases from J, with 10 bases in between. CDR3 DNA: TGTGCCTGGGACATTTGGGACTATGGCTACACCTTC. Translation gives CAWDIWDYGYTF.

J is TRBJ1-4 and V is TRBV4-2; no clear D. The CDR3 is 15 residues long. The V end was cut by 0 bases, the J end by 8 bases, with 13 bases between. Germline V lookup: CDR1 LGHNA, CDR2 YNFKEQ. CDR3: CASSQDLGWREKLFF. The CDR3 bases are TGTGCCAGCAGCCAAGATTTGGGCTGGAGAGAAAAACTGTTTTTT.

V and J are TRBV7-2 and TRBJ2-1; D is uncertain. The ends were cut back, 1 base at V and 9 bases at J, with 4 bases in the middle. The germline V gene encodes CDR1 SGHTA and CDR2 FQGNSA. This CDR3 is built from 11 residues. CDR3 sequence (DNA): TGTGCCAGCAGCTTAGGGGGTGAGCAGTTCTTC. Its translation: CASSLGGEQFF. Full variable domain (remainder filled in from reference TRBV7-2 and TRBJ2-1): GAGVSQSPSNKVTEKGKDVELRCDPISGHTALYWYRQSLGQGLEFLIYFQGNSAPDKSGLPSDRFSAERTGGSVSTLTIQRTQQEDSAVYLCASSLGGEQFFGPGTRLTVL.

The rearrangement uses TRBV5-6 and TRBJ1-2; D is uncertain. Germline CDR1 is SGHDT and CDR2 is YYEEEE. This CDR3 has 16 residues. V was trimmed by 1 base and J by 3 bases, leaving 16 bases between them. CDR3 nucleotide sequence: TGTGCCAGCAGCTTGAGAAGGGCATCCCGCTACTATGGCTACACCTTC. Translated: CASSLRRASRYYGYTF.

V gene TRBV6-5 combines with J gene TRBJ2-5; perhaps TRBD2 as D (5 bases). Trimming removed 5 bases at V and 5 bases at J, with 15 bases between. The CDR3 is made up of 14 amino acids. Germline lookup yields CDR1 MNHEY and CDR2 SVGAGI. The CDR3 loop is CASSLHGKPETQYF. DNA of the CDR3: TGTGCCAGCAGTCTACACGGGAAACCGGAGACCCAGTACTTC.

The genes are TRBV5-1 and TRBJ2-7, with 11 positions matching TRBD2. The V and J ends lost 4 bases and 0 bases, in that order; junction bases with no gene match: 3. The CDR3 is 15 residues long. Germline CDR1 reads SGHRS; CDR2 reads YFSETQ. Here the CDR3 DNA reads TGCGCCAGCAGCATAACTAGCGGGGGCTCCTACGAGCAGTACTTC. It codes for CASSITSGGSYEQYF.

The V and J genes are TRBV16 and TRBJ1-5, with TRBD1 matching over 7 bases. From germline, CDR1 is KGHSY and CDR2 FQNENV. The V and J ends lost 4 bases and 5 bases, in that order; junction bases with no gene match: 8. This CDR3 has 15 amino acids. The CDR3: CASSPPGGTYQPQHF. The DNA of the CDR3 is TGTGCCAGCAGCCCCCCAGGGGGTACCTATCAGCCCCAGCATTTT.

This chain links TRBV11-3 with TRBJ2-3; a possible D gene is TRBD1 (6 bases). CDR1 and CDR2 (germline): SGHNT, YENEEA. The CDR3 covers 17 residues. Trimming cost V 2 bases and J 2 bases, with 17 bases left between them. The CDR3 DNA reads as TGTGCCAGCAGCTTACGATTCTTAGACAGGACCACAGATACGCAGTATTTT. This codes for CASSLRFLDRTTDTQYF.

The chain is built from TRBV18 and TRBJ1-5; 10 bases map to TRBD1. Trimming removed 6 bases from V and 3 bases from J; junction bases left unmatched: 17. Germline V gives CDR1 KGHSH, CDR2 LQKENI. The CDR3 length is 19 residues. CDR3 nucleotide sequence: TGTGCCAGCTCTCTCACCCGGGACAGGGGAATAGGAAACAATCAGCCCCAGCATTTT. Translation: CASSLTRDRGIGNNQPQHF.

This clone was seen a few times. The chain couples TRBV4-2 to TRBJ1-6; no clear D gene. Germline CDR1 reads LGHNA; CDR2 reads YNFKEQ. The CDR3 extends over 17 amino acids. V shed 3 bases and J shed 1 base, with 13 bases lying between them. The DNA for the CDR3 is TGTGCCAGCAGCCAGGCCCAACAGATTTCCTATAATTCACCCCTCCACTTT. It is translated as CASSQAQQISYNSPLHF.

The chain employs TRBV30 and TRBJ1-1; 7 bases line up with TRBD1. The CDR3 is made up of 14 amino acids. CDR1 and CDR2 (germline): GTSNPN, SVGIG (reference sequence). Trimming at V came to 0 bases and at J to 4 bases, leaving 5 bases not matched to a gene. The CDR3 region is CAWSVTGMATEAFF. The CDR3 bases are TGTGCCTGGAGTGTGACAGGGATGGCCACTGAAGCTTTCTTT. The whole variable domain, filled in from reference TRBV30 and TRBJ1-1, reads SQTIHQWPATLVQPVGSPLSLECTVEGTSNPNLYWYRQAAGRGLQLLFYSVGIGQISSEVPQNLSASRPQDRQFILSSKKLLLSDSGFYLCAWSVTGMATEAFFGQGTRLTVV.

This chain connects TRBV5-6 to TRBJ1-1, with a tentative D call TRBD1 (6 bases). V shed 5 bases and J shed 1 base, with 12 bases lying between them. The CDR3 length is 14 residues. Germline CDR1 is SGHDT and CDR2 is YYEEEE. The CDR3 DNA reads as TGTGCCAGCAGTCAGGGACATCCGAACACTGAAGCTTTCTTT. This gives the protein CASSQGHPNTEAFF.

This clone was found once. The chain carries TRBV14 and TRBJ1-2, with no clear D. The CDR3 has 14 amino acids. With 0 bases removed from V and 4 bases from J, the gap between germline ends came to 9 bases. The germline CDR1 and CDR2 sequences are SGHDN and FVKESK. CDR3 sequence: CASSQDRRRYGYTF. The CDR3 DNA reads as TGTGCCAGCAGCCAAGATCGACGCCGCTATGGCTACACCTTC.

This chain links TRBV19 with TRBJ1-1, with TRBD1 as a possible D gene (5 bases). The CDR3 consists of 14 residues. Trimming shortened V by 4 bases and J by 4 bases, and 13 bases separated the two germline ends. The germline V gene encodes CDR1 LNHDA and CDR2 SQIVND (reference sequence). CDR3 sequence reads: CASSTPGGGTEAFF. CDR3 sequence (DNA): TGTGCCAGTAGTACCCCCGGGGGTGGCACTGAAGCTTTCTTT.

This chain links TRBV7-9 with TRBJ2-7, with 10 bases aligning to TRBD1. V lost 5 bases, J lost 4 bases, and 8 bases stayed unmatched. In germline, CDR1 is SEHNR, CDR2 FQNEAQ (reference sequence). The CDR3 runs to 15 residues. CDR3 in amino acids: CASSRDRGHRYEQYF. Written as DNA, the CDR3 is TGTGCCAGCAGCCGAGACAGGGGGCACCGATACGAGCAGTACTTC.

The chain couples TRBV28 to TRBJ1-5, with D uncertain. The CDR3 sequence is 15 residues long. Germline lookup yields CDR1 MDHEN and CDR2 SYDVKM. Trimming removed 3 bases from V and 4 bases from J, with 13 bases in between. The CDR3 DNA reads TGTGCCAGCAGTTTGAGTTTGGCCGGGAATCAGCCCCAGCATTTT. Protein product: CASSLSLAGNQPQHF. Filled out from reference TRBV28 and TRBJ1-5, the complete variable domain reads DVKVTQSSRYLVKRTGEKVFLECVQDMDHENMFWYRQDPGLGLRLIYFSYDVKMKEKGDIPEGYSVSREKKERFSLILESASTNQTSMYLCASSLSLAGNQPQHFGDGTRLSIL.

This chain connects TRBV28 to TRBJ1-2; TRBD1 agrees at 9 bases. V gave up 5 bases and J gave up 7 bases; unmatched junction bases: 11. CDR3 length: 15 residues. Germline CDR1 reads MDHEN; CDR2 reads SYDVKM. The DNA of the CDR3 is TGTGCCAGCAGTACCCTGTGGGGACAGGGCCGTGGCTACACCTTC. This translates into CASSTLWGQGRGYTF.

V and J are TRBV28 and TRBJ2-1, with TRBD1 matching over 7 bases. There are 14 residues in the CDR3. With V trimmed by 3 bases and J by 2 bases, 1 base remained unmatched. Germline V CDR1 and CDR2: MDHEN, SYDVKM. Written as DNA, the CDR3 is TGTGCCAGCAGTTTGACAGGGCCCTACAATGAGCAGTTCTTC. It encodes CASSLTGPYNEQFF.

The CDR3 protein is CASSLVSGETQYF. In DNA, the CDR3 is TGTGCCAGCAGCTTAGTAAGCGGGGAGACCCAGTACTTC. This chain uses TRBV7-2 with TRBJ2-5; possibly TRBD2 for D (6 bases). The CDR3 is 13 amino acids. Germline V gene sequence: CDR1 SGHTA, CDR2 FQGNSA. Between the trimmed V and J ends, which lost 1 base and 5 bases, there was a span of 8 bases. The full variable domain, with the rest looked up from reference TRBV7-2 and TRBJ2-5, is GAGVSQSPSNKVTEKGKDVELRCDPISGHTALYWYRQSLGQGLEFLIYFQGNSAPDKSGLPSDRFSAERTGGSVSTLTIQRTQQEDSAVYLCASSLVSGETQYFGPGTRLLVL.

The chain joins TRBV19 to TRBJ2-7; D may match TRBD1 or TRBD2 (5 bases each). V gave up 7 bases and J gave up 2 bases, with 15 bases separating them. The CDR3 spans 14 residues. Germline V CDR1 and CDR2: LNHDA, SQIVND (reference sequence). CDR3 coding DNA: TGTGCCAGTAAAATGGACGGGACCCCCTACGAGCAGTACTTC. It specifies CASKMDGTPYEQYF.

Concerning this clone itself: A junction boundary mismatches the germline segment, possibly from a read error. V gene TRBV5-1 combines with J gene TRBJ2-3; D uncertain. This CDR3 contains 16 residues. Germline V gene sequence: CDR1 SGHRS, CDR2 YFSETQ. CDR3 in amino acids: CASSLSENGLTDTQYF. The CDR3 DNA reads TGTGCCAGCAGCTTGAGTGAAAACGGCCTCACAGATACGCAGTATTTT.

The chain joins TRBV6-6 to TRBJ2-7, with D tentatively TRBD1 (6 bases). CDR3 length: 13 amino acids. The germline V and J ends were trimmed by 6 bases and 4 bases, with 13 bases remaining between them. The germline gives CDR1 MNHNY, CDR2 SVGAGI (reference sequence). The CDR3 DNA follows: TGTGCCAGCAGCTTGCTTCAGGGGTACGAGCAGTACTTC. Protein sequence: CASSLLQGYEQYF.

V is TRBV25-1 and J is TRBJ2-2, with D possibly TRBD2 on 6 matching bases. The CDR3 runs 14 residues. CDR1 and CDR2 from the germline V gene are MGHDK and SYGVNS. Trimming shortened V by 2 bases and J by 2 bases, and 6 bases separated the two germline ends. CDR3 sequence (DNA): TGTGCCAGCAGTGAAGGGACTAACACCGGGGAGCTGTTTTTT. The encoded protein is CASSEGTNTGELFF.

V and J are TRBV28 and TRBJ2-3; 11 nucleotides line up with TRBD2. CDR1 is MDHEN and CDR2 is SYDVKM in the germline V gene. V gave up 6 bases and J gave up 6 bases; unmatched junction bases: 8. CDR3 length equals 15 residues. CDR3 sequence reads: CASSQLSGGADTQYF. CDR3 sequence (DNA): TGTGCCAGCAGCCAGCTTAGCGGGGGGGCGGATACGCAGTATTTT.

The chain carries TRBV29-1 and TRBJ1-1; 7 positions agree with TRBD1. Looked up from germline, CDR1 is SQVTM and CDR2 is ANQGSEA. V lost 1 base to trimming and J lost 3 bases; unmatched junction nucleotides: 11. The CDR3 runs 16 residues. DNA for the CDR3: TGCAGCGTTGAAGGAGGTAGGGGGCTCGGTGACACTGAAGCTTTCTTT. Translated, it gives CSVEGGRGLGDTEAFF.

The CDR3 here is CASSVFPPPDTQYF. In DNA, the CDR3 is TGTGCCAGCAGCGTGTTCCCACCGCCAGATACGCAGTATTTT. The V gene is TRBV9, the J gene TRBJ2-3; D is ambiguous. Germline-derived CDR1 and CDR2 are SGDLS and YYNGEE. CDR3 length: 14 amino acids. Trimming took 2 bases from V and 4 from J, leaving 11 bases between them.

The V gene is TRBV7-2, the J gene TRBJ1-1; 7 nucleotides line up with TRBD1. The CDR3 totals 15 residues. CDR1 and CDR2 from the germline V gene are SGHTA and FQGNSA. Germline trimming cut 5 bases from V and 6 bases from J; bases unmatched to any gene: 12. The CDR3 coding sequence is TGTGCCAGCAGCCCTGTGACAGGGAGGGGGGCTGAAGCTTTCTTT. It translates to CASSPVTGRGAEAFF.